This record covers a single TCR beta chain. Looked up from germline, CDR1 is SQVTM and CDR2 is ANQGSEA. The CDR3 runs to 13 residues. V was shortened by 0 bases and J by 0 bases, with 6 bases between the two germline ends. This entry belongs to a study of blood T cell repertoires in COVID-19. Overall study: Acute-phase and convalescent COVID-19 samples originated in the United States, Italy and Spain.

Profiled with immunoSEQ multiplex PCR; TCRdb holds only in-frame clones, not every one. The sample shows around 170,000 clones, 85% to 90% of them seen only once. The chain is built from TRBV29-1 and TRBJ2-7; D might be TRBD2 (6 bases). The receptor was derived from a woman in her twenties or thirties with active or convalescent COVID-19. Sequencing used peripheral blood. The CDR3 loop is CSVEEGLSYEQYF. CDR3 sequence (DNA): TGCAGCGTTGAAGAGGGACTCTCCTACGAGCAGTACTTC.